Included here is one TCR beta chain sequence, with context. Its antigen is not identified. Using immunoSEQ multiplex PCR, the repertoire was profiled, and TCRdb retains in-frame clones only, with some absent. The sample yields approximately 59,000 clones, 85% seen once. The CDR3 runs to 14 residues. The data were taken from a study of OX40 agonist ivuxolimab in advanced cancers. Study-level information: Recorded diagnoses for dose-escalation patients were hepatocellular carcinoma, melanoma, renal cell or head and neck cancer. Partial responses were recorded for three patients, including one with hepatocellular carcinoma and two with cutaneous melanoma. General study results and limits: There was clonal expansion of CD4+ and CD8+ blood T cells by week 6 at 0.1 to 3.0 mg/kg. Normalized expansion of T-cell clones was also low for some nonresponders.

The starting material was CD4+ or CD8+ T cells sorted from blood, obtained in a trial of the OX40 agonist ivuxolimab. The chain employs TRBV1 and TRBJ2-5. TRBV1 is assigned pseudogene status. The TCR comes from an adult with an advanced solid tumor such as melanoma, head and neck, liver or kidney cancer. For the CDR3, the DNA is TGCACCAGCAGCCAAGACGGCAGGACGGAGACCCAGTACTTC. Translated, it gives CTSSQDGRTETQYF.